The 31 T cell receptor beta chains below were found in one sample sequenced in a study of blood T cell repertoires in COVID-19. Produced via immunoSEQ multiplex PCR; TCRdb's table is partial and in-frame only. The sample holds 200,000 to 300,000 clones, 88% seen once. Material for sequencing was peripheral blood. The receptors come from a woman aged 40 to 50 who had recovered from COVID-19.

The chain carries TRBV7-9 and TRBJ2-2; 9 bases map to TRBD1. This CDR3 spans 15 amino acids. Germline V gene lookup returns CDR1 SEHNR and CDR2 FQNEAQ (reference sequence). The ends lost 4 bases at V and 5 bases at J; junction bases unmatched: 5. The CDR3 here is CASSSGTGRTGELFF. CDR3 sequence (DNA): TGTGCCAGCAGCTCCGGGACAGGGAGGACCGGGGAGCTGTTTTTT. The entire variable domain, with the rest obtained from reference TRBV7-9 and TRBJ2-2, is as follows: DTGVSQNPRHKITKRGQNVTFRCDPISEHNRLYWYRQTLGQGPEFLTYFQNEAQLEKSRLLSDRFSAERPKGSFSTLEIQRTEQGDSAMYLCASSSGTGRTGELFFGEGSRLTVL.

V is TRBV7-9 and J is TRBJ1-1; D may be TRBD1 (6 bases). The CDR3 has 13 amino acids. Trimming cost V 5 bases and J 4 bases, with 11 bases left between them. CDR1 SEHNR and CDR2 FQNEAQ come from the germline V gene (reference sequence). The CDR3 spells CASSPRGRTEAFF. The CDR3 DNA reads as TGTGCCAGCAGCCCGCGGGGGCGCACTGAAGCTTTCTTT.

This rearrangement joins TRBV5-5 to TRBJ1-5, with a weak D call TRBD1 (6 bases). Between the trimmed V and J ends, which lost 0 bases and 6 bases, there was a span of 19 bases. The CDR3 covers 17 residues. Germline values: CDR1 SGHKS, CDR2 YYEKEE (reference sequence). Written as DNA, the CDR3 is TGTGCCAGCAGCTTGGCCCGGGACACCCCACAAGGTCAGCCCCAGCATTTT. It yields the protein CASSLARDTPQGQPQHF.

The genes are TRBV5-1 and TRBJ2-7; D is perhaps TRBD2 (5 bases). This CDR3 region has 14 residues. The V gene lost 0 bases and the J gene lost 2 bases, with 9 bases spanning the gap. Per the germline V gene, CDR1 is SGHRS and CDR2 is YFSETQ. CDR3 sequence: CASSLDAGPYEQYF. CDR3 nucleotide sequence: TGCGCCAGCAGCTTGGACGCGGGTCCCTACGAGCAGTACTTC.

The V and J genes are TRBV10-3 and TRBJ2-1, with 12 bases fitting TRBD2. This CDR3 is 18 amino acids long. Germline V gene data show CDR1 as ENHRY and CDR2 as SYGVKD. With V trimmed by 10 bases and J by 7 bases, 20 bases remained unmatched. The CDR3 region has the DNA TGTGCCACCTACCGACTAGCGGGGGCCCGGATGGCAACTAATGAGCAGTTCTTC. This codes for CATYRLAGARMATNEQFF.

The chain carries TRBV5-1 and TRBJ2-7, with a weak D call TRBD2 (6 bases). The germline CDR1 and CDR2 sequences are SGHRS and YFSETQ. V lost 7 bases, J lost 3 bases, and 17 bases lay in between. This CDR3 region has 14 residues. CDR3 amino acids: CASSPGTPNYEQYF. CDR3 bases: TGCGCCAGCTCCCCCGGGACTCCAAACTACGAGCAGTACTTC. Looking up the rest from reference TRBV5-1 and TRBJ2-7 gives the full variable domain: KAGVTQTPRYLIKTRGQQVTLSCSPISGHRSVSWYQQTPGQGLQFLFEYFSETQRNKGNFPGRFSGRQFSNSRSEMNVSTLELGDSALYLCASSPGTPNYEQYFGPGTRLTVT.

This rearrangement joins TRBV11-3 to TRBJ1-1, with TRBD1 matching 9 bases. Germline V gene data show CDR1 as SGHNT and CDR2 as YENEEA. The CDR3 is 16 amino acids. The trim removed 4 bases at V and 5 bases at J, leaving 11 bases unmatched. The DNA for the CDR3 is TGTGCCAGCAGCTATCCCGGGACAGGGAGAGGGACTGAAGCTTTCTTT. This sequence encodes CASSYPGTGRGTEAFF.

The J gene is TRBJ2-7, the V gene TRBV7-9; D possibly corresponds to TRBD2 (5 bases). Looked up from germline, CDR1 is SEHNR and CDR2 is FQNEAQ (reference sequence). V lost 5 bases and J lost 0, with 11 bases in between. This CDR3 contains 14 residues. The CDR3 bases are TGTGCCAGCAGCCCAGTGGGGAGCTCCTACGAGCAGTACTTC. It encodes CASSPVGSSYEQYF.

The chain uses TRBV24-1 and TRBJ1-1; D is unresolved. V dropped 6 bases and J dropped 8 bases, with 21 bases sitting between them. Germline V gene data show CDR1 as KGHDR and CDR2 as SFDVKD. This CDR3 has 15 residues. This CDR3 is CATSPGRGWAEEAFF. As DNA, the CDR3 is TGTGCCACCAGTCCCGGGAGAGGATGGGCGGAGGAAGCTTTCTTT.

This clone was seen only once. This sequence joins TRBV27 and TRBJ1-5; D possibly corresponds to TRBD1 (6 bases). Germline-derived CDR1 and CDR2 are MNHEY and SMNVEV (reference sequence). The CDR3 is 15 residues long. Trimming cost V 1 base and J 5 bases, with 12 bases left between them. The CDR3 DNA is TGTGCCAGCAGTTTATATGCAGGGGCCCATCAGCCCCAGCATTTT. Translated, it gives CASSLYAGAHQPQHF.

The chain uses TRBV5-6 and TRBJ1-2, with D uncertain. The germline gives CDR1 SGHDT, CDR2 YYEEEE. CDR3 size: 14 residues. The ends were cut back, 1 base at V and 4 bases at J, with 11 bases in the middle. CDR3 sequence reads: CASSLPGRSYGYTF. The DNA for the CDR3 is TGTGCCAGCAGCTTGCCCGGAAGGAGCTATGGCTACACCTTC. The full variable domain, with the rest looked up from reference TRBV5-6 and TRBJ1-2, is DAGVTQSPTHLIKTRGQQVTLRCSPKSGHDTVSWYQQALGQGPQFIFQYYEEEERQRGNFPDRFSGHQFPNYSSELNVNALLLGDSALYLCASSLPGRSYGYTFGSGTRLTVV.

J is TRBJ1-6 and V is TRBV9, with 8 bases that match TRBD1. This CDR3 region has 18 residues. After removal of 0 bases from V and 6 bases from J, the junction contained 11 bases not matched to a gene. Germline CDR1 reads SGDLS; CDR2 reads YYNGEE. CDR3 loop: CASSVATETGVGNSPLHF. As DNA, the CDR3 is TGTGCCAGCAGCGTAGCTACCGAGACAGGGGTAGGTAATTCACCCCTCCACTTT.

This sequence joins TRBV28 and TRBJ1-1; perhaps TRBD1 as D (6 bases). With 2 bases removed from V and 2 bases from J, the gap between germline ends came to 12 bases. Germline V gene lookup returns CDR1 MDHEN and CDR2 SYDVKM. This CDR3 spans 15 amino acids. This CDR3 is CASSLQGTPNTEAFF. The CDR3 DNA reads as TGTGCCAGCAGTTTACAGGGGACACCCAACACTGAAGCTTTCTTT. Full variable domain (outside the CDR3, taken from reference TRBV28 and TRBJ1-1): DVKVTQSSRYLVKRTGEKVFLECVQDMDHENMFWYRQDPGLGLRLIYFSYDVKMKEKGDIPEGYSVSREKKERFSLILESASTNQTSMYLCASSLQGTPNTEAFFGQGTRLTVV.

J is TRBJ2-2 and V is TRBV18; tentative D call: TRBD2 (5 bases). Germline lookup yields CDR1 KGHSH and CDR2 LQKENI. The CDR3 has 16 amino acids. V gave up 2 bases and J gave up 7 bases, with 17 bases separating them. CDR3 coding DNA: TGTGCCAGCTCACCAGGCTCGGGCCCGGAGGACGGGGAGCTGTTTTTT. The encoded protein is CASSPGSGPEDGELFF.

The V call is TRBV15, the J call TRBJ1-1; D may be TRBD1 (6 bases). The CDR3 is 15 residues long. V lost 2 bases to trimming and J lost 5 bases, with 15 bases between them. The germline gives CDR1 LNHNV, CDR2 YYDKDF (reference sequence). The CDR3: CATSRPLGGGTEAFF. The CDR3 bases are TGTGCCACCAGCAGACCCCTAGGGGGGGGGACTGAAGCTTTCTTT.

The rearrangement links TRBV7-8 to TRBJ2-1; D gene ambiguous. The CDR3 spans 13 residues. Trimming stripped 5 bases from V and 7 bases from J, with 12 bases between. Germline V gene data show CDR1 as SGHVS and CDR2 as FQNEAQ. CDR3 sequence reads: CASSPRARNEQFF. In DNA, the CDR3 is TGTGCCAGCAGCCCCCGAGCGAGGAATGAGCAGTTCTTC.

V is TRBV4-1 and J is TRBJ1-3; 7 nucleotides line up with TRBD1. This CDR3 contains 15 residues. Per the germline V gene, CDR1 is MGHRA and CDR2 is YSYEKL. Unmatched junction bases numbered 3, after V lost 0 bases and J lost 4 bases. The CDR3 reads CASSQDDRDGNTIYF. CDR3 in DNA: TGCGCCAGCAGCCAAGACGACAGGGACGGAAACACCATATATTTT.

This chain joins TRBV10-3 and TRBJ1-5; D might be TRBD1 (6 bases). This CDR3 contains 14 residues. Germline CDR1 reads ENHRY; CDR2 reads SYGVKD. Trimming removed 6 bases at V and 7 bases at J, with 16 bases between. CDR3: CAIRDSQVGQPQHF. For the CDR3, the DNA is TGTGCCATCAGGGACAGCCAGGTTGGCCAGCCCCAGCATTTT.

This chain joins TRBV5-1 and TRBJ2-2; no definite D call. Germline values: CDR1 SGHRS, CDR2 YFSETQ. V was trimmed by 4 bases and J by 7 bases, leaving 8 bases between them. The CDR3 is made up of 12 amino acids. The CDR3 protein is CASSPPVGELFF. The CDR3 region has the DNA TGCGCCAGCAGCCCCCCCGTCGGGGAGCTGTTTTTT.

The V call is TRBV18, the J call TRBJ2-1; possibly TRBD2 for D (5 bases). Deletions cut 2 bases from V and 0 bases from J, with 17 bases between. Germline CDR1 and CDR2: KGHSH and LQKENI. The CDR3 covers 18 residues. The CDR3 nucleotides read TGTGCCAGCTCACCATTAGGCGGCGCGGGCAGCTCCTACAATGAGCAGTTCTTC. It translates to CASSPLGGAGSSYNEQFF. Variable domain in full (rest from reference TRBV18 and TRBJ2-1): NAGVMQNPRHLVRRRGQEARLRCSPMKGHSHVYWYRQLPEEGLKFMVYLQKENIIDESGMPKERFSAEFPKEGPSILRIQQVVRGDSAAYFCASSPLGGAGSSYNEQFFGPGTRLTVL.

This sequence joins TRBV29-1 and TRBJ2-5; 8 nucleotides line up with TRBD1. The CDR3 spans 11 residues. Germline lookup yields CDR1 SQVTM and CDR2 ANQGSEA. J was trimmed by 7 bases and V by 7 bases; bases with no gene match: 5. The CDR3 nucleotides read TGCAGCGAACAAACAGGGGGGACCCAGTACTTC. This translates into CSEQTGGTQYF.

The genes are TRBV2 and TRBJ2-6; maybe TRBD1 (6 bases). Trimming shortened V by 9 bases and J by 2 bases, and 11 bases separated the two germline ends. Germline lookup yields CDR1 SNHLY and CDR2 FYNNEI. The CDR3 runs to 14 residues. CDR3 in DNA: TGTGCCAGTCACAGGGTCCCTGGGGCCAACGTCCTGACTTTC. It encodes CASHRVPGANVLTF.

The genes are TRBV19 and TRBJ2-5, with D possibly TRBD1 on 8 matching bases. The germline V and J ends were trimmed by 4 bases and 2 bases, with 17 bases remaining between them. Germline V CDR1 and CDR2: LNHDA, SQIVND (reference sequence). This CDR3 has 16 amino acids. The DNA of the CDR3 is TGTGCCAGTAGTAGGACAGGGACTATGACACAAGAGACCCAGTACTTC. It codes for CASSRTGTMTQETQYF.

V usage is TRBV19 and J usage is TRBJ1-3, with D maybe TRBD1 (5 bases). This CDR3 comprises 16 residues. Trimming cost V 5 bases and J 0 bases, with 14 bases left between them. Germline CDR1 LNHDA, CDR2 SQIVND (reference sequence). CDR3 DNA: TGTGCCAGTAGTTTACGAGGACAAAACTCTGGAAACACCATATATTTT. Its protein is CASSLRGQNSGNTIYF.

The chain employs TRBV9 and TRBJ2-2; a weak D match, TRBD1 (5 bases). The germline gives CDR1 SGDLS, CDR2 YYNGEE. The CDR3 loop spans 14 amino acids. Trimming removed 0 bases from V and 5 bases from J, with 8 bases in between. The CDR3, as DNA: TGTGCCAGCAGCGTAGGGGGCGCAACCGGGGAGCTGTTTTTT. Protein product: CASSVGGATGELFF.

The rearrangement uses TRBV14 and TRBJ2-3, with a possible D match to TRBD2 (6 bases). Germline V gives CDR1 SGHDN, CDR2 FVKESK. The CDR3 is 15 residues long. Trimming pared 10 bases from V and 6 bases from J, leaving 23 bases between. As DNA, the CDR3 is TGTGCCATCCCACACGGGAGTCCACGAGCGGATACGCAGTATTTT. It translates to CAIPHGSPRADTQYF.

This clone was recorded at least ten times. The CDR3 loop is CASSMASGSYEQYF. In DNA form, the CDR3 reads TGTGCCAGTAGTATGGCTAGCGGGAGCTACGAGCAGTACTTC. The rearrangement links TRBV19 to TRBJ2-7; 10 bases fit TRBD2. The germline V gene has CDR1 LNHDA and CDR2 SQIVND (reference sequence). V gave up 3 bases and J gave up 3 bases; unmatched junction bases: 2. This CDR3 contains 14 residues.

V gene TRBV7-8 combines with J gene TRBJ2-1; TRBD2 aligns across 13 bases. Per germline, CDR1 SGHVS and CDR2 FQNEAQ. V lost 5 bases, J lost 9 bases, and 13 bases stayed unmatched. CDR3 length equals 17 residues. In DNA, the CDR3 is TGTGCCAGCAGCCGAGGGACTAGCGGGACTAGGCCAGGTGAGCAGTTCTTC. This translates into CASSRGTSGTRPGEQFF.

V usage is TRBV12-3 or TRBV12-4 and J usage is TRBJ1-5; D is uncertain. V was trimmed by 4 bases and J by 3 bases, leaving 7 bases between them. This CDR3 region has 13 residues. CDR3 loop: CASSSSSNQPQHF. DNA of the CDR3: TGTGCCAGCAGTTCGAGCTCCAATCAGCCCCAGCATTTT.

The V call is TRBV2, the J call TRBJ1-2; 10 positions match TRBD1. The CDR3 totals 14 residues. From germline, CDR1 is SNHLY and CDR2 FYNNEI. The junction had 5 bases not matched to a gene; V was cut back by 6 bases and J by 4 bases. CDR3 sequence: CASSGGQGIYGYTF. Here the CDR3 DNA reads TGTGCCAGCAGCGGGGGACAGGGGATCTATGGCTACACCTTC.

The chain employs TRBV5-4 and TRBJ1-1, with no clear D. The CDR3 is made up of 13 amino acids. CDR1 is SGHNT, CDR2 YYREEE, per germline (reference sequence). Trimming left V 4 bases short and J 0 bases short, with 7 bases between. CDR3: CASSPPMNTEAFF. The CDR3 coding sequence is TGTGCCAGCAGCCCCCCTATGAACACTGAAGCTTTCTTT.